This TCR beta chain appears in the sequencing data of a study of blood T cell repertoires in COVID-19. On the study more broadly: COVID-19 samples, acute and convalescent, were from the United States, Italy and Spain. Sources were T cells, B-cell-depleted T cells, or PBMCs; the material itself was cDNA or gDNA.

In the original workflow: Amplified reference gene primers provided the basis for estimating nucleated cell counts. Measured with immunoSEQ multiplex PCR; TCRdb has only the in-frame clones, and not every one. V and J calls plus clone size are reproduced from that table; the DNA served to infer D and trimming. The table lists about 70,000 clones, 70% to 90% of them singletons. V lost 2 bases and J 2 bases, leaving 18 bases between the germline ends. The CDR3 consists of 17 residues. Germline V gene sequence: CDR1 LGHDT, CDR2 YNNKEL (reference sequence). This TCR came from a human donor in a cohort sampled during active COVID-19. Sequences were obtained from peripheral blood. V usage is TRBV3-1 (or the pseudogene TRBV3-2) and J usage is TRBJ2-5, with TRBD2 as a possible D gene (7 bases). CDR3 bases: TGTGCCAGCAGCCAACCTACAGGGAGGGCGCTACAAGAGACCCAGTACTTC. It yields the protein CASSQPTGRALQETQYF.